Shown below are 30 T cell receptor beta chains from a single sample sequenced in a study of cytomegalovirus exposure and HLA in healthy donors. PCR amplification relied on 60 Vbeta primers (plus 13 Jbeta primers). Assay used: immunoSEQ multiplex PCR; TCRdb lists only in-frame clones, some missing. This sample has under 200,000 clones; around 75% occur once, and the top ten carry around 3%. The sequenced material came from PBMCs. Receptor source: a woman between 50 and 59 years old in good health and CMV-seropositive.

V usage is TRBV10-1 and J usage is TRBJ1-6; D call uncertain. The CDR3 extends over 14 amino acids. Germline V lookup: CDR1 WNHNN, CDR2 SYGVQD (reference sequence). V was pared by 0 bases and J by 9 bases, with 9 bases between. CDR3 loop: CASSESRVGSPLHF. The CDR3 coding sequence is TGCGCCAGCAGTGAGTCGAGGGTAGGTTCACCCCTCCACTTT.

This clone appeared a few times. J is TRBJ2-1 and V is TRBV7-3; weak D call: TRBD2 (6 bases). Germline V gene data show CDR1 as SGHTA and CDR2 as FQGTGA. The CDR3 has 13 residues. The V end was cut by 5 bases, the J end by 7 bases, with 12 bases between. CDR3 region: CASSQGLWNEQFF. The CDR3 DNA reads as TGTGCCAGCAGCCAGGGACTCTGGAATGAGCAGTTCTTC. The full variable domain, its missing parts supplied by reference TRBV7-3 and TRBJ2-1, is GAGVSQTPSNKVTEKGKYVELRCDPISGHTALYWYRQSLGQGPEFLIYFQGTGAADDSGLPNDRFFAVRPEGSVSTLKIQRTERGDSAVYLCASSQGLWNEQFFGPGTRLTVL.

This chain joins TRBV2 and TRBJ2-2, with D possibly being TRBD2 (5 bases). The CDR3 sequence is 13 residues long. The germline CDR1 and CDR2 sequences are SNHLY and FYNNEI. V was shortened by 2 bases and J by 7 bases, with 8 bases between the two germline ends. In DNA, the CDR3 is TGTGCCAGCAGTGAAACCGAGGGCGGGGAGCTGTTTTTT. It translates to CASSETEGGELFF.

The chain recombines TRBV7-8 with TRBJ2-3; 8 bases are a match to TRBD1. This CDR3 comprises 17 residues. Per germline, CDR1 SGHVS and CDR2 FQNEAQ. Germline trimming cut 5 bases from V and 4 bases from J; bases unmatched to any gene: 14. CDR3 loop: CASSLTGAASRPDTQYF. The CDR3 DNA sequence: TGTGCCAGCAGCCTGACAGGGGCCGCATCAAGACCAGATACGCAGTATTTT.

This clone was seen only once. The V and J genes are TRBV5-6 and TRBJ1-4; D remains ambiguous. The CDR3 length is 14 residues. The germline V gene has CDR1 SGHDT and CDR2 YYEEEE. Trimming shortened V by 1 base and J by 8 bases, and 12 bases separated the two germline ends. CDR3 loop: CASSLRGSGEKLFF. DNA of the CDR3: TGTGCCAGCAGCTTGCGAGGGTCGGGAGAAAAACTGTTTTTT.

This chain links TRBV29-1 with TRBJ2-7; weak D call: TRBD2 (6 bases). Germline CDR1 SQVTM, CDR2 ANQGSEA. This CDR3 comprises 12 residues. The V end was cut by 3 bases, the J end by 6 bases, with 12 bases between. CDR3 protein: CSVETWGGEQYF. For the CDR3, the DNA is TGCAGCGTTGAGACTTGGGGAGGCGAGCAGTACTTC.

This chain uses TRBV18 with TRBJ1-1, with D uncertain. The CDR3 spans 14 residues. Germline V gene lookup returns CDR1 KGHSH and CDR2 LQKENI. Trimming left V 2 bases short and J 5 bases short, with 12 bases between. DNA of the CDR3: TGTGCCAGCTCACCAGAACAGTTACAAACTGAAGCTTTCTTT. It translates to CASSPEQLQTEAFF.

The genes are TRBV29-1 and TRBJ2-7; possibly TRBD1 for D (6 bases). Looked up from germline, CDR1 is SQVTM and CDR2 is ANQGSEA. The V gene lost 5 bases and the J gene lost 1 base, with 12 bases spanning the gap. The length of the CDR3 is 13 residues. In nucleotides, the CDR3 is TGCAGCGTTCTTTACGGACAGTCCTACGAGCAGTACTTC. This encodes CSVLYGQSYEQYF.

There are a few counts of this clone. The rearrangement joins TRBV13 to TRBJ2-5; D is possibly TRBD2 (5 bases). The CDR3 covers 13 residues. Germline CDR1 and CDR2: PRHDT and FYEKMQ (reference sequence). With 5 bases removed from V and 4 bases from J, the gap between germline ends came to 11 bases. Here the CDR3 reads CASSGGRGETQYF. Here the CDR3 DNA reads TGTGCCAGCAGCGGAGGAAGAGGAGAGACCCAGTACTTC.

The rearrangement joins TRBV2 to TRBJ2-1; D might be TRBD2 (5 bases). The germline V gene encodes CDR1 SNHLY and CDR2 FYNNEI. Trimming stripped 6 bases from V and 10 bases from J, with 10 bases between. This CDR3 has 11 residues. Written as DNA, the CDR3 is TGTGCCAGCAGCAGAGGCGGGGAGCAGTTCTTC. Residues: CASSRGGEQFF.

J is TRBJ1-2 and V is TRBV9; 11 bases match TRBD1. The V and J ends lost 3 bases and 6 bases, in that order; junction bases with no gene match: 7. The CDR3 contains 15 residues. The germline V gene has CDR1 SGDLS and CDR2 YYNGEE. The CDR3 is CASSEMRTGGNGYTF. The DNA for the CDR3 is TGTGCCAGCAGCGAAATGAGGACAGGGGGCAATGGCTACACCTTC.

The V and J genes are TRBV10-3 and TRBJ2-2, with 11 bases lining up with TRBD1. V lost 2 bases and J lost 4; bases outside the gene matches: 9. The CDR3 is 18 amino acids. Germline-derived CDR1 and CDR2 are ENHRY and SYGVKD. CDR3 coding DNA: TGTGCCATCAGTGAGCGGGGCGCTGGACAGGGGGCCACCGGGGAGCTGTTTTTT. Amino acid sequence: CAISERGAGQGATGELFF.

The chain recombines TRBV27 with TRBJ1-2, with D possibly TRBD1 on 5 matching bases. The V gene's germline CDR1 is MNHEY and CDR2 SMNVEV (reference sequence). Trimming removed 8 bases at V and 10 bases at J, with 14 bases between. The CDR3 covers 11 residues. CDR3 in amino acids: CASGGKLDYTF. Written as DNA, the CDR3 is TGTGCCAGCGGGGGGAAGCTGGACTACACCTTC.

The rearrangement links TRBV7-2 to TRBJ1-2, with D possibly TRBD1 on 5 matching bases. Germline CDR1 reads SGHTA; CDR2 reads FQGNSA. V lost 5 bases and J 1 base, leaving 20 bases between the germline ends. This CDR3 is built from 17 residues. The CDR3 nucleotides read TGTGCCAGCAGCCAATCCTTTATGAGGGGAGGTAACTATGGCTACACCTTC. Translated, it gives CASSQSFMRGGNYGYTF.

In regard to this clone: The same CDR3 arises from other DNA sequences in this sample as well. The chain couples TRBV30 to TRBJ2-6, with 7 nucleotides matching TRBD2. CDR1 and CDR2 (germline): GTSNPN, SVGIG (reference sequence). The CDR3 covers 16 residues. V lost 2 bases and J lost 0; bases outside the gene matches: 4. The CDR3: CAWSPGGPSGANVLTF. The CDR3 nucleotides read TGTGCCTGGAGTCCGGGGGGACCCTCTGGGGCCAACGTCCTGACTTTC.

CDR3 coding DNA: TGTGCCAGCAGTGTTACCGGGACAGGGCTCTTCAACGAGCAGTACTTC. It translates to CASSVTGTGLFNEQYF. The rearrangement uses TRBV27 and TRBJ2-7, with 9 bases aligning to TRBD1. Trimming took 5 bases from V and 5 from J; bases not matched to a gene: 13. CDR1 and CDR2 from the germline V gene are MNHEY and SMNVEV (reference sequence). The CDR3 covers 16 residues.

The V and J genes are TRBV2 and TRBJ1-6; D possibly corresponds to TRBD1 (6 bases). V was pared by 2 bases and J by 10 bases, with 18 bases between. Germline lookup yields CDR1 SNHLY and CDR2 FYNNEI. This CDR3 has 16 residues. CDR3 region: CASSEIRAGDRSPLHF. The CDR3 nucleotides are TGTGCCAGCAGTGAAATCCGGGCAGGGGATAGGTCACCCCTCCACTTT.

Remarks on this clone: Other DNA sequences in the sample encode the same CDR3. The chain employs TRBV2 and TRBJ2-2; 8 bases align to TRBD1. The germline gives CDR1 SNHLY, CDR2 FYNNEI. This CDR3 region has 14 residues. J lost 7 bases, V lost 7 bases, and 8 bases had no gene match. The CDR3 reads CASKGDRGYGELFF. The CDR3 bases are TGTGCCAGCAAAGGAGACAGGGGCTACGGGGAGCTGTTTTTT. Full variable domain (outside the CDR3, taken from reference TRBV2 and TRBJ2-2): EPEVTQTPSHQVTQMGQEVILRCVPISNHLYFYWYRQILGQKVEFLVSFYNNEISEKSEIFDDQFSVERPDGSNFTLKIRSTKLEDSAMYFCASKGDRGYGELFFGEGSRLTVL.

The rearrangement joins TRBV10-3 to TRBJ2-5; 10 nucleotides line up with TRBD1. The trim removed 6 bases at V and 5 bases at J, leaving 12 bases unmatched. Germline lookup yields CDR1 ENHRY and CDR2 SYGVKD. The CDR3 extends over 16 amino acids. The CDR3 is CAISSTGTGVRETQYF. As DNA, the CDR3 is TGTGCCATCAGCAGTACCGGGACAGGGGTGAGGGAGACCCAGTACTTC.

The CDR3 DNA follows: TGCGCCAGCACTCTAGCGGGGGCCGTCAATGAGCAGTTCTTC. The encoded protein is CASTLAGAVNEQFF. The chain couples TRBV5-1 to TRBJ2-1, with 10 bases fitting TRBD2. The CDR3 runs to 14 residues. Germline assignment: CDR1 SGHRS and CDR2 YFSETQ. J was trimmed by 6 bases and V by 6 bases; bases with no gene match: 6.

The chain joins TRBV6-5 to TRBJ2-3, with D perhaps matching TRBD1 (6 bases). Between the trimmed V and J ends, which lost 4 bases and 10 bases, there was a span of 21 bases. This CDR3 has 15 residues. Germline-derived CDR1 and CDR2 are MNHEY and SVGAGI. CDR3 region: CASSSGKGVGNPQYF. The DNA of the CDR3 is TGTGCCAGCAGTTCGGGGAAGGGGGTTGGGAACCCGCAGTATTTT.

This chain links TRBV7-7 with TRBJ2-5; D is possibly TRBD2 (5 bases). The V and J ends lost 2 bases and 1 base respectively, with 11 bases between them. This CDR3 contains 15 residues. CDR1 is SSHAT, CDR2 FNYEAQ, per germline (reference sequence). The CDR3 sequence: CASSLLGDGQETQYF. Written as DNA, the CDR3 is TGTGCCAGCAGCTTACTCGGGGATGGCCAAGAGACCCAGTACTTC.

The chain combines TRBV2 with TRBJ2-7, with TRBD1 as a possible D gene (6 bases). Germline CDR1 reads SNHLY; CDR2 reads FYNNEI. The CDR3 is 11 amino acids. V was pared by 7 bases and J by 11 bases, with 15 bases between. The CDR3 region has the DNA TGTGCCAGCAAGGACAGCGAAAAGGAGTACTTC. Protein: CASKDSEKEYF.

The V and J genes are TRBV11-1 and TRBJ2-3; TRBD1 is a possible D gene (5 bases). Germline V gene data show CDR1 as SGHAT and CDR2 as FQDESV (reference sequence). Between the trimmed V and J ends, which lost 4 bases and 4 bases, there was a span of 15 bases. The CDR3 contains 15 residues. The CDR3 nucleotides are TGTGCCAGCAGCTATTCGGGCAGGGTAGCAGATACGCAGTATTTT. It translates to CASSYSGRVADTQYF.

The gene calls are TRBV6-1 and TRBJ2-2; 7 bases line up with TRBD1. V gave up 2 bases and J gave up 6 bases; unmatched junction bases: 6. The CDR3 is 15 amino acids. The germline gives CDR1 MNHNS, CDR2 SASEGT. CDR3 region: CASSEIDREAGELFF. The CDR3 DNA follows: TGTGCCAGCAGTGAAATTGACAGGGAAGCCGGGGAGCTGTTTTTT.

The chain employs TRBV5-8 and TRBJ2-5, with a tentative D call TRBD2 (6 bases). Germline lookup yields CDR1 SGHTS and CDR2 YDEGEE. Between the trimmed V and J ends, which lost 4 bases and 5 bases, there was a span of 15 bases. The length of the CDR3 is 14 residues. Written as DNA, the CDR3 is TGTGCCAGCAGCAACAAGGGACTGGGGGAGACCCAGTACTTC. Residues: CASSNKGLGETQYF.

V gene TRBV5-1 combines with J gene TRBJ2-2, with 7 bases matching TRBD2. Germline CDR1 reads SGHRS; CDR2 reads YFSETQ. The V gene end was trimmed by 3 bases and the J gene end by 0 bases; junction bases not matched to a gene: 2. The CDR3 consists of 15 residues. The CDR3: CASSSGTTNTGELFF. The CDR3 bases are TGCGCCAGCAGCTCCGGGACTACGAACACCGGGGAGCTGTTTTTT.

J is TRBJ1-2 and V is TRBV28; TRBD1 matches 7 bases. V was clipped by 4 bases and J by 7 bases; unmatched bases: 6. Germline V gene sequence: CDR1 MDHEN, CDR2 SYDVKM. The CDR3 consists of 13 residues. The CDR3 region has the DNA TGTGCCAGCAGTTCAACAGGGGTCGGTGGCTACACCTTC. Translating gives CASSSTGVGGYTF.

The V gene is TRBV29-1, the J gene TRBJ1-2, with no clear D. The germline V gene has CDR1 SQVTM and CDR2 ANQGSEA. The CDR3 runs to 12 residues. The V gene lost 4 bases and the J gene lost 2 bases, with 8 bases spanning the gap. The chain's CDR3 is CSVARENYGYTF. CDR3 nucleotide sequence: TGCAGCGTTGCCCGGGAGAACTATGGCTACACCTTC.

CDR3 sequence (DNA): TGCGCCAGCAGCCCTGGGGGGTCAGGAGAAGCTTTCTTT. Residues: CASSPGGSGEAFF. The V and J genes are TRBV5-1 and TRBJ1-1, with D maybe TRBD1 (5 bases). Trimming cost V 4 bases and J 8 bases, with 15 bases left between them. Germline CDR1 SGHRS, CDR2 YFSETQ. This CDR3 has 13 amino acids.